Listed below are T cell receptor beta chains from one sample, sequenced in a study of vaccination effects on CD4 cells after COVID-19. Profiled with immunoSEQ multiplex PCR; TCRdb holds only in-frame clones, not every one. The sample lists about 60,000 clones; around 82% were seen once. These receptors lack a known antigen. Sequencing was performed on CD4+ T cells from PBMCs cultured with HCoV-OC43 spike peptides, taken after COVID-19 vaccination. These TCRs come from a human donor who received a COVID-19 vaccine. The CDR3 runs from the conserved cysteine through the conserved F or W. Fields, in order: CDR3 length, V gene, CDR3 protein.

15 TRBV7-3 CASSLSRGQSGELFF
18 TRBV30 CAWSVRESSGSGANVLTF
14 TRBV5-4 CASSLVGLSDGYTF
17 TRBV7-2 CASSLGRGSGSYNEQFF
15 TRBV9 CASSVGGGMNTEAFF
12 TRBV28 CASSLDTRGYTF
13 TRBV18 CASSPNRDQPQHF
16 TRBV7-2 CASSLRGFEAVTEAFF
19 TRBV5-1 CASRGELGQGKGEGYGYTF
16 TRBV5-4 CASTPLGGATTGELFF
11 TRBV12-3/TRBV12-4 CASSARTEAFF
14 TRBV5-3 CARERGDWGSPLHF
17 TRBV24-1 CATSDPPGQGPTDTQYF
14 TRBV7-3 CASSSGRGANEQFF
15 TRBV27 CASSPWTERNQPQHF
18 TRBV7-8 CASSLGDLKGPRNQPQHF
14 TRBV5-8 CASSPRDRDEKLFF
13 TRBV9 CASSVDANYGYTF
15 TRBV27 CASSTGQGSGNTIYF
16 TRBV3-1/TRBV3-2 CASSQGREGFNSPLHF
18 TRBV30 CAWSVRGTESSYNSPLHF
14 TRBV25-1 CASTASGGKNEQFF
17 TRBV24-1 CATSDIKSGGYQETQYF
14 TRBV5-4 CASSPVPQDDTQYF
14 TRBV27 CASSLRGSGNTIYF
14 TRBV6-4 CASSEEGFRQPQHF
14 TRBV3-1/TRBV3-2 CASSQDIRGDTQYF
13 TRBV2 CASSPNTYQPQHF
13 TRBV11-2 CASSLEGPVRYTF
17 TRBV5-1 CASSLYGRTWGDTEAFF
15 TRBV9 CASSVLYTPFDTQYF
19 TRBV6-2/TRBV6-3 CASSPGQGPRATNTGELFF
16 TRBV2 CASSFQGAVGKNIQYF
14 TRBV3-1/TRBV3-2 CASSQDYTNEKLFF
14 TRBV5-1 CASSLYRDANTIYF
15 TRBV6-5 CASSYSSRSGNTIYF
15 TRBV18 CASSPQTATNEKLFF
15 TRBV19 CASSTSRGGQETQYF
19 TRBV28 CATVLGLSGGPESTDTQYF
11 TRBV28 CASDGYYGYTF
16 TRBV4-3 CASSPETGSSGNTIYF
15 TRBV6-5 CASSYDGLAKETQYF
15 TRBV24-1 CATSDPRDGENGYTF
19 TRBV7-8 CASSYRFSGVVLSTGELFF
14 TRBV5-8 CASNGPDRTNEQFF
15 TRBV30 CAWSEWGAPSSPLHF
15 TRBV5-1 CASSSSGGETDTQYF
14 TRBV5-4 CASRKTGGPGELFF
14 TRBV5-1 CASSSQGSGNTIYF
17 TRBV9 CASTNTPSSGGYNEQFF
15 TRBV7-2 CASSFGGSGANVLTF
14 TRBV19 CASRTQGLNTEAFF
16 TRBV5-1 CASSSMGQGLGNTIYF
17 TRBV10-3 CAISESTGGDEWDTQYF
15 TRBV9 CASSVAPTGANVLTF
16 TRBV7-2 CASSLVGGFSYNEQFF
16 TRBV18 CASSPRTGSNTGELFF